This TCR beta chain was identified during a study of T cell responses to AZD1222 COVID-19 vaccine. Study findings and constraints: Donors skewed white British and female; clonal diversity was possibly underestimated.

Some clones are missing from TCRdb's copy, which holds only in-frame ones; the method was immunoSEQ multiplex PCR. The data show tens of thousands of clones, about 82% seen once. Of note for this clone: Its antigen is unidentified.

V was clipped by 4 bases and J by 9 bases, with 13 bases between them. This CDR3 spans 13 amino acids. Germline CDR1 SNHLY, CDR2 FYNNEI. Sample: peripheral blood, taken 28 days after the second AZD1222 dose. This receptor was identified in an adult who received the AZD1222 COVID-19 vaccine. The chain couples TRBV2 to TRBJ1-5, with D tentatively TRBD1 (5 bases). DNA of the CDR3: TGTGCCAGCAGTGGGCAGCTGAGGGGGCCCCAGCATTTT. Encoded protein: CASSGQLRGPQHF.